These T cell receptor beta chains were read from a single sample in a study of PD-1 blockade in classical Hodgkin lymphoma. Data came from immunoSEQ multiplex PCR; TCRdb stores just in-frame clones and leaves some out. Among about 43,000 clones listed, approximately 79% were seen once. This sample comprised peripheral blood mononuclear cells (PBMCs), obtained before the second cycle of nivolumab. The receptors come from a human donor with classical Hodgkin lymphoma. Both conserved end residues are part of each CDR3. The size of a clone is reported for some rows only, either as once, few or many, or as a class for expanded clones.

j_call	clone_size	v_call	cdr3_aa
TRBJ1-1	.	TRBV19	CASSIGTTNTEAFF
TRBJ1-2	.	TRBV7-9	CASSLPSLYGYTF
TRBJ1-4	.	TRBV9	CASSVDTGTGNEKLFF
TRBJ2-3	.	TRBV6-5	CASSYRHGTSTDTQYF
TRBJ1-1	.	TRBV6-5	CASSYLSMNTEAFF
TRBJ1-2	few	TRBV4-3	CASSQDRGTGATYGYTF
TRBJ2-1	.	TRBV7-3	CASRTSGGAGNEQFF
TRBJ2-3	few	TRBV4-3	CASSQGPGAPNTDTQYF
TRBJ2-7	.	TRBV11-2	CASSPLRTNTYEQYF
TRBJ1-1	.	TRBV7-9	CASSLKGGVTEAFF
TRBJ2-2	.	TRBV19	CASSAEGLAGVAGELFF
TRBJ1-6	.	TRBV9	CASSVSRGNSPLHF
TRBJ2-7	.	TRBV18	CASSPRVRGTGDNEQYF
TRBJ2-7	.	TRBV19	CASKLGYEQYF
TRBJ2-3	.	TRBV21-1	CASSKERGPVGSSTDTQYF
TRBJ2-5	once	TRBV27	CARTLSGVYQETQYF
TRBJ1-3	.	TRBV9	CASSVTGAGNTIYF
TRBJ1-3	few	TRBV19	CASSIGGAVGNTIYF
TRBJ2-7	.	TRBV7-7	CASSFNGIEQYF
TRBJ1-1	.	TRBV7-2	CASNRLLGGETEAFF
TRBJ1-4	.	TRBV27	CASSGGWEPREKLFF
TRBJ2-7	once	TRBV13	CASSLVGRNSYEQYF
TRBJ2-1	once	TRBV5-6	CASSRRSGTSIDEQFF
TRBJ1-4	.	TRBV15	CATSGRGYNEKLFF
TRBJ2-6	.	TRBV15	CATSREGHSGANVLTF
TRBJ2-3	.	TRBV14	CASSQGTYPTDTQYF
.	.	TRBV6-5	CASSYGQTGGYEQYF
TRBJ2-1	.	TRBV11-2	CASSLGFGIKQFF
TRBJ1-1	.	TRBV6-5	CASSYSTGAEAFF
TRBJ2-7	.	TRBV15	CATSRDRGEQYF
TRBJ2-5	.	TRBV7-9	CASSSVGAPYQETQYF